The next 8 T cell receptor beta chains were all read from a single sample in a study of CD8 T cells in ankylosing spondylitis. In TCRdb, the 5' RACE reads were re-called with MiXCR into one record per CDR3 protein. Of a few hundred thousand distinct CDR3 sequences listed, 18% are singletons. Sequencing used blood, either unsorted or a sorted T cell fraction (not recorded which). These receptors were taken from a male donor with ankylosing spondylitis or in good health (not recorded which).

The gene calls are TRBV7-8 and TRBJ2-3; TRBD2 agrees at 13 bases. The germline V gene has CDR1 SGHVS and CDR2 FQNEAQ. The CDR3 extends over 20 amino acids. After removal of 5 bases from V and 5 bases from J, the junction contained 19 bases not matched to a gene. The CDR3, as DNA: TGTGCCAGCAGCACCCGGACTAGCGGGAGACTATCCAAGGGGGAAGATACGCAGTATTTT. Translated, it gives CASSTRTSGRLSKGEDTQYF.

This sequence joins TRBV30 and TRBJ2-5; TRBD2 agrees at 13 bases. The junction had 15 bases not matched to a gene; V was cut back by 2 bases and J by 0 bases. The germline CDR1 and CDR2 sequences are GTSNPN and SVGIG (reference sequence). The CDR3 has 20 residues. Here the CDR3 reads CAWSSIFGTSGNLNQETQYF. The CDR3 region has the DNA TGTGCCTGGAGTTCGATTTTCGGGACTAGCGGGAATTTGAACCAAGAGACCCAGTACTTC.

This chain connects TRBV27 to TRBJ2-7; D may be TRBD1 (5 bases). The CDR3 totals 15 residues. Deletions cut 0 bases from V and 3 bases from J, with 12 bases between. The germline gives CDR1 MNHEY, CDR2 SMNVEV (reference sequence). CDR3 residues: CASSLSGQTVYEQYF. CDR3 sequence (DNA): TGTGCCAGCAGTTTATCGGGGCAGACTGTCTACGAGCAGTACTTC.

J is TRBJ2-7 and V is TRBV18; D is uncertain. This CDR3 comprises 15 residues. Germline-derived CDR1 and CDR2 are KGHSH and LQKENI. Trimming removed 0 bases from V and 6 bases from J, with 15 bases in between. CDR3 nucleotides: TGTGCCAGCTCACCACCATCCCCCGGGCTTCTCGAGCAGTACTTC. Amino acids: CASSPPSPGLLEQYF.

This clonotype turned up a few times. The CDR3 sequence is CSARGQGAFDEQFF. In DNA form, the CDR3 reads TGCAGTGCTAGGGGACAGGGGGCTTTCGATGAGCAGTTCTTC. The V and J genes are TRBV20-1 and TRBJ2-1, with TRBD1 matching 12 bases. The germline CDR1 and CDR2 sequences are DFQATT and SNEGSKA (reference sequence). V trimming: 3 bases; J trimming: 8 bases; junction bases outside the gene matches: 5. The CDR3 sequence is 14 residues long.

This clonotype was seen many times. The rearrangement uses TRBV12-3 or TRBV12-4 and TRBJ2-7, with TRBD2 as a possible D gene (6 bases). This CDR3 spans 13 amino acids. V lost 4 bases and J 0 bases, leaving 7 bases between the germline ends. The DNA for the CDR3 is TGTGCCAGCAGTTACGGGAGCTCCTACGAGCAGTACTTC. Amino acids: CASSYGSSYEQYF.

This clonotype has only a few counts. Here the CDR3 DNA reads TGCAGTGCTAGAATAGCGACTAGCGGGAGGGCCGGGGAGCTGTTTTTT. This gives the protein CSARIATSGRAGELFF. This chain links TRBV20-1 with TRBJ2-2; 14 nucleotides line up with TRBD2. The CDR3 length is 16 residues. CDR1 and CDR2 (germline): DFQATT, SNEGSKA (reference sequence). With 2 bases clipped from V and 6 bases from J, the junction kept 5 bases outside the gene matches.

This clonotype occurred a few times. The chain uses TRBV27 and TRBJ2-3, with TRBD2 matching 10 bases. The germline V gene has CDR1 MNHEY and CDR2 SMNVEV (reference sequence). The CDR3 contains 15 residues. V lost 3 bases and J lost 7; bases outside the gene matches: 7. CDR3 sequence reads: CASSFGAGGQNTQYF. The CDR3 DNA is TGTGCCAGCAGTTTTGGAGCGGGAGGGCAAAATACGCAGTATTTT.